Below, 22 T cell receptor beta chains from the same sample are listed, as sequenced in a study of vaccination and CD4 T cells after COVID-19. Which antigens these TCRs recognize remains unknown. Sequenced with the Oncomine TCR Beta short-read assay was DNA taken from cultured CD4+ T cells. TCRdb reprocessed the PCR reads via MiXCR and lists one record per CDR3 protein. The table lists over 15,000 distinct CDR3 sequences, approximately 58% of them singletons. The treatment here: roughly 10-day PBMC culture with coronavirus spike peptide pools or control peptides (ViraFEST assay). Sequencing input: CD4+ T cells from blood, cultured in vitro. Source of these receptors: a human donor who had recovered from COVID-19.

This clonotype has a handful of counts. J is TRBJ1-5 and V is TRBV6-2 or TRBV6-3; D call uncertain. Germline V CDR1 and CDR2: MNHEY, SVGEGT. V lost 4 bases to trimming and J lost 8 bases, with 9 bases between them. The CDR3 is 12 residues long. Here the CDR3 reads CASSSRVEPQHF. The CDR3 DNA sequence: TGTGCCAGCAGTTCACGCGTTGAGCCCCAGCATTTT.

The chain combines TRBV5-8 with TRBJ2-5, with a weak D call TRBD2 (7 bases). The CDR3 runs 15 residues. V was shortened by 3 bases and J by 0 bases, with 12 bases between the two germline ends. Per the germline V gene, CDR1 is SGHTS and CDR2 is YDEGEE. CDR3: CASSWRGGYQETQYF. The CDR3 DNA follows: TGTGCCAGCAGCTGGCGCGGGGGCTACCAAGAGACCCAGTACTTC. Drawing the rest from reference TRBV5-8 and TRBJ2-5, the complete variable domain is EAGVTQSPTHLIKTRGQQATLRCSPISGHTSVYWYQQALGLGLQFLLWYDEGEERNRGNFPPRFSGRQFPNYSSELNVNALELEDSALYLCASSWRGGYQETQYFGPGTRLLVL.

The genes are TRBV5-4 and TRBJ1-2; D is uncertain. The CDR3 loop spans 11 amino acids. V lost 0 bases to trimming and J lost 8 bases, with 5 bases between them. The germline gives CDR1 SGHNT, CDR2 YYREEE (reference sequence). CDR3 sequence reads: CASSLAGGYTF. CDR3 DNA: TGTGCCAGCAGCTTGGCGGGGGGCTACACCTTC.

This sequence joins TRBV20-1 and TRBJ2-3; 8 bases match TRBD2. V shed 2 bases, J shed 0 bases, and the junction held 10 bases outside the gene matches. CDR3 size: 17 residues. The V gene's germline CDR1 is DFQATT and CDR2 SNEGSKA (reference sequence). The chain's CDR3 is CSARRTGGPLSTDTQYF. CDR3 DNA sequence: TGCAGTGCTAGAAGAACGGGGGGGCCACTTAGCACAGATACGCAGTATTTT.

The sample holds a few counts of this clonotype. J is TRBJ2-7 and V is TRBV20-1; 8 bases line up with TRBD2. CDR3 length: 18 amino acids. CDR1 is DFQATT and CDR2 is SNEGSKA in the germline V gene (reference sequence). V gave up 4 bases and J gave up 0 bases; unmatched junction bases: 17. CDR3 region: CSATVGEAGGSPSYEQYF. The CDR3 bases are TGCAGTGCTACAGTGGGAGAGGCGGGGGGCAGCCCCTCCTACGAGCAGTACTTC.

V and J are TRBV5-1 and TRBJ2-5, with D perhaps matching TRBD1 (5 bases). Germline values: CDR1 SGHRS, CDR2 YFSETQ. V dropped 0 bases and J dropped 1 base, with 7 bases sitting between them. This CDR3 contains 14 residues. The CDR3 bases are TGCGCCAGCAGCTTGGACAGGCCCCAAGAGACCCAGTACTTC. Protein: CASSLDRPQETQYF.

The rearrangement joins TRBV7-9 to TRBJ1-6; D possibly corresponds to TRBD1 (5 bases). The ends were cut back, 2 bases at V and 10 bases at J, with 18 bases in the middle. The V gene's germline CDR1 is SEHNR and CDR2 FQNEAQ (reference sequence). The CDR3 extends over 16 amino acids. The CDR3, as DNA: TGTGCCAGCAGCTTAAAGGACGGGGCATTCGTGTCACCCCTCCACTTT. The encoded protein is CASSLKDGAFVSPLHF.

The chain employs TRBV7-2 and TRBJ1-1, with D possibly TRBD1 on 5 matching bases. V was trimmed by 1 base and J by 7 bases, leaving 10 bases between them. This CDR3 comprises 13 residues. The V gene's germline CDR1 is SGHTA and CDR2 FQGNSA. Here the CDR3 DNA reads TGTGCCAGCAGCTTAGTTCGGGACGGTGAAGCTTTCTTT. It is translated as CASSLVRDGEAFF. The entire variable domain, with the rest obtained from reference TRBV7-2 and TRBJ1-1, is as follows: GAGVSQSPSNKVTEKGKDVELRCDPISGHTALYWYRQSLGQGLEFLIYFQGNSAPDKSGLPSDRFSAERTGGSVSTLTIQRTQQEDSAVYLCASSLVRDGEAFFGQGTRLTVV.

CDR3 in DNA: TGTGCCAGCAGTGGATTTCCCCCCCAGCAGTACTTC. Protein sequence: CASSGFPPQQYF. The chain carries TRBV2 and TRBJ2-7; D not resolved. From germline, CDR1 is SNHLY and CDR2 FYNNEI. Trimming removed 4 bases from V and 8 bases from J, with 12 bases in between. The length of the CDR3 is 12 residues.

J is TRBJ1-3 and V is TRBV2; no firm D call. Germline V CDR1 and CDR2: SNHLY, FYNNEI. The CDR3 sequence is 12 residues long. Trimming pared 7 bases from V and 3 bases from J, leaving 7 bases between. In DNA form, the CDR3 reads TGTGCCAGCAAGGACCGTGGAAACACCATATATTTT. It specifies CASKDRGNTIYF.

The rearrangement links TRBV20-1 to TRBJ2-3; D gene uncertain. CDR1 and CDR2 from the germline V gene are DFQATT and SNEGSKA (reference sequence). With 3 bases removed from V and 2 bases from J, the gap between germline ends came to 12 bases. The CDR3 loop spans 14 amino acids. The CDR3 region is CSASEAKLTDTQYF. Here the CDR3 DNA reads TGCAGTGCTAGCGAGGCCAAACTCACAGATACGCAGTATTTT.

The CDR3 bases are TGCGCCAGCAGCCTCAGGGGGCGAGACTCCTATGGCTACACCTTC. This encodes CASSLRGRDSYGYTF. The chain has TRBV4-1 and TRBJ1-2, with 8 bases aligning to TRBD1. Germline CDR1 MGHRA, CDR2 YSYEKL. The CDR3 is 15 amino acids. Trimming removed 4 bases from V and 4 bases from J; junction bases left unmatched: 8.

The gene calls are TRBV4-3 and TRBJ1-2; D remains unclear. From germline, CDR1 is LGHNA and CDR2 YSLEER. There are 12 residues in the CDR3. V was pared by 2 bases and J by 5 bases, with 6 bases between. DNA for the CDR3: TGCGCCAGCAGCCAACATGGATATGGCTACACCTTC. Its protein is CASSQHGYGYTF.

This rearrangement joins TRBV12-5 to TRBJ1-5; D is undetermined. CDR1 is LGHNT and CDR2 is FRNRAP in the germline V gene. The CDR3 consists of 15 residues. Trimming shortened V by 5 bases and J by 0 bases, and 11 bases separated the two germline ends. As DNA, the CDR3 is TGTGCTAGTGGTGAAGAGGTTTATAGCAATCAGCCCCAGCATTTT. This sequence encodes CASGEEVYSNQPQHF.

The V call is TRBV11-2, the J call TRBJ2-3; D is ambiguous. CDR1 SGHAT and CDR2 FQNNGV come from the germline V gene. V was cut by 0 bases and J by 6 bases, with 10 bases left in between. There are 14 residues in the CDR3. The CDR3: CASSLDRHADTQYF. The DNA of the CDR3 is TGTGCCAGCAGCTTAGATCGACACGCGGATACGCAGTATTTT.

The CDR3 sequence is CASSNRVWTEAFF. CDR3 sequence (DNA): TGTGCCAGTAGTAACAGGGTCTGGACTGAAGCTTTCTTT. The chain combines TRBV19 with TRBJ1-1; D might be TRBD1 (6 bases). Trimming took 4 bases from V and 5 from J, leaving 11 bases between them. Germline CDR1 and CDR2: LNHDA and SQIVND (reference sequence). The CDR3 totals 13 residues.

V gene TRBV24-1 combines with J gene TRBJ2-1; possibly TRBD1 or TRBD2 for D (5 bases each). Germline CDR1 and CDR2: KGHDR and SFDVKD. V shed 9 bases and J shed 3 bases, with 11 bases lying between them. The CDR3 consists of 13 residues. In DNA form, the CDR3 reads TGTGCCACCCGGCAGGGAGACTACAATGAGCAGTTCTTC. Its translation is CATRQGDYNEQFF.

The chain recombines TRBV2 with TRBJ1-1; maybe TRBD1 (5 bases). Trimming cost V 7 bases and J 9 bases, with 15 bases left between them. CDR1 is SNHLY and CDR2 is FYNNEI in the germline V gene. This CDR3 is built from 12 residues. DNA for the CDR3: TGTGCCAGCATACGGGGCGGACTAAAAGCTTTCTTT. Protein: CASIRGGLKAFF. Together with reference TRBV2 and TRBJ1-1, the CDR3 gives the full variable domain: EPEVTQTPSHQVTQMGQEVILRCVPISNHLYFYWYRQILGQKVEFLVSFYNNEISEKSEIFDDQFSVERPDGSNFTLKIRSTKLEDSAMYFCASIRGGLKAFFGQGTRLTVV.

This chain links TRBV24-1 with TRBJ1-2; D remains unclear. The germline V gene has CDR1 KGHDR and CDR2 SFDVKD. This CDR3 is 13 amino acids long. V lost 9 bases to trimming and J lost 6 bases, with 16 bases between them. The DNA for the CDR3 is TGTGCCACCCACGACAAAGGTCGAGATGGCTACACCTTC. Protein product: CATHDKGRDGYTF.

This clonotype was detected only a few times. The rearrangement links TRBV20-1 to TRBJ2-7; the match to TRBD2 covers 14 bases. The junction had 6 bases not matched to a gene; V was cut back by 2 bases and J by 6 bases. Germline V gene lookup returns CDR1 DFQATT and CDR2 SNEGSKA (reference sequence). The length of the CDR3 is 15 residues. The CDR3 DNA follows: TGCAGTGCTAGATGGGGACTAGCGGGAGACGGCGAGCAGTACTTC. Translated: CSARWGLAGDGEQYF.

The CDR3 loop reads CASSLQQGGNSPLHF. The CDR3 DNA follows: TGTGCCAGCAGCCTGCAACAGGGTGGCAATTCACCCCTCCACTTT. This chain links TRBV3-1 with TRBJ1-6; D is possibly TRBD1 (6 bases). Germline CDR1 reads LGHDT; CDR2 reads YNNKEL (reference sequence). V was trimmed by 4 bases and J by 7 bases, leaving 14 bases between them. The CDR3 has 15 amino acids.

V and J are TRBV5-1 and TRBJ2-7; 12 bases are a match to TRBD2. V trimming: 0 bases; J trimming: 0 bases; junction bases outside the gene matches: 1. The CDR3 sequence is 16 residues long. Germline CDR1 and CDR2: SGHRS and YFSETQ. Here the CDR3 reads CASSLGLAGDSYEQYF. The CDR3 DNA reads TGCGCCAGCAGCTTGGGACTAGCGGGGGACTCCTACGAGCAGTACTTC.